This paragraph reports one T cell receptor (beta chain). Antigen specificity is unknown. Template switching supplied a universal primer site; unique molecular identifiers were carried on the cDNA. TCRdb re-called the 5' RACE reads through MiXCR, storing one row per CDR3 protein. The data show some 500,000 distinct CDR3 sequences, with 13% to 15% seen just once and 0.52% held by the top ten. The sample comes from a study of identical twins. Study-level points and caveats: Whereas memory repertoires showed no such difference, abundant cord blood beta clonotypes carried fewer insertions.

This CDR3 has 12 amino acids. V dropped 5 bases and J dropped 7 bases, with 11 bases sitting between them. CDR1 and CDR2 from the germline V gene are MNHNS and SASEGT. These data were also filed under a second study, of yellow fever vaccine responses in identical twins.

The sequenced sample consisted of CD4+ T cells sorted from blood. The chain is built from TRBV6-1 and TRBJ2-5; D could derive from TRBD1 or TRBD2 (5 bases each). The sequence was collected from a young woman in good health. This CDR3 is CASSPGGPTQYF. CDR3 nucleotides: TGTGCCAGCAGTCCTGGGGGTCCGACCCAGTACTTC.